This T cell receptor (beta chain) was obtained from a study of graft-versus-host responses after intestinal transplantation. Study background: Transplants given to recipients were multivisceral, liver-intestinal, or isolated intestinal. Induction with anti-thymocyte globulin, then tacrolimus and steroids for around three years, was given to all recipients.

The study, taken as a whole, reports: Graft-versus-host to host-versus-graft clonal ratios in allografts were high in patients with graft-donor T cell macrochimerism. Circulating GvH clones peaking coincided with falling HvG clones soon after transplant.

Germline CDR1 and CDR2: SGHRS and YFSETQ. The V end was cut by 0 bases, the J end by 4 bases, with 6 bases between. The CDR3 totals 13 residues. The assay was immunoSEQ multiplex PCR, and TCRdb's table has in-frame clones only and misses some. Of 25,000 to 30,000 clones in the sample, about 90% were seen once. In regard to this clone: Its antigen is currently unknown.

This specimen was PBMCs, taken 450 to 460 days after intestinal transplantation. This sequence joins TRBV5-1 and TRBJ2-3; no definite D call. The sequence was obtained from a human patient who received an intestinal transplant, so some T cells may come from the graft donor. The CDR3 here is CASSLVFADTQYF. The CDR3, as DNA: TGCGCCAGCAGCTTGGTTTTTGCAGATACGCAGTATTTT.